This entry features one T cell receptor beta chain sequence. No cognate antigen has been identified for it. Base qualities are missing; no much larger clone stands one base away. The source of the sample is a study of control samples from healthy donors and cancer patients (dated by TCRdb to 2020 to 2022). The CDR1 and CDR2 encoded by the germline V gene are SGHVS and FQNEAQ. From the cysteine up to the phenylalanine, the CDR3 has a length of 15 residues. The kept DNA is CDR3 alone, 45 bases in frame from the first base. V is clipped by 5 bases and J by 3 bases, and the sequence between their germline boundaries is 13 bases long. The method behind the library was the immunoSEQ multiplex PCR assay. The table comes from immuneACCESS by way of TCRdb, which keeps in-frame sequences with V and J called. Part of the clones is missing from these tables; in studies checked, under half for an unresolved V gene and the rest for unknown reasons. Recorded for this sample are roughly 52,000 clones; roughly 95% of them occurred a single time. The ten top clones hold 2% to 3% of the sample.

The chain is encoded by TRBV7-8 joined to TRBJ2-2; no D gene can be assigned with confidence. Sequenced material: blood. The TCR was taken from a man younger than 45 in good health. The DNA sequence follows: TGTGCCAGCAGCCCCCAGAGCCTCCACACCGGGGAGCTGTTTTTT. This sequence encodes CASSPQSLHTGELFF.